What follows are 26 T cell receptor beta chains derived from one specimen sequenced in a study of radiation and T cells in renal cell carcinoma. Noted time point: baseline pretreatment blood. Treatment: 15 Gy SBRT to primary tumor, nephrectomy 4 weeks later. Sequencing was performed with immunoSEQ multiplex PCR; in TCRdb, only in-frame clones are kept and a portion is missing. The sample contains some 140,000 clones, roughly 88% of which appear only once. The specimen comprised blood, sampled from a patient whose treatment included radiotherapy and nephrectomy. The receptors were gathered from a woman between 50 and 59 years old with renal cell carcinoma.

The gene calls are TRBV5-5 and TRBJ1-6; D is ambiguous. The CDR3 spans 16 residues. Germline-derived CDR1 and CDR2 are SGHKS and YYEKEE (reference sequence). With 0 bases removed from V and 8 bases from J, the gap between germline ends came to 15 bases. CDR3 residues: CASSLEEWITDSPLHF. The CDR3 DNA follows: TGTGCCAGCAGCTTGGAGGAGTGGATCACGGATTCACCCCTCCACTTT.

CDR3 region: CASSPYLAGGYTQYF. DNA for the CDR3: TGCGCCAGCAGCCCCTACCTAGCGGGGGGCTATACGCAGTATTTT. The V gene is TRBV4-1, the J gene TRBJ2-3, with 11 bases matching TRBD2. Germline-derived CDR1 and CDR2 are MGHRA and YSYEKL. The V segment lost 4 bases and the J segment 7 bases; nucleotides outside the gene matches: 7. This CDR3 contains 15 residues.

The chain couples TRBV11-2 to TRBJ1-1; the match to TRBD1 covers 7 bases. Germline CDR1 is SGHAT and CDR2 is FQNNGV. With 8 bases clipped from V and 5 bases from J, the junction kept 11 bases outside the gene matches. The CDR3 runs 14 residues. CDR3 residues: CASAEGARRTEAFF. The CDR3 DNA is TGTGCCAGCGCCGAGGGGGCGCGACGGACTGAAGCTTTCTTT. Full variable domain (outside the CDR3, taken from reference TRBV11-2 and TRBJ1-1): EAGVAQSPRYKIIEKRQSVAFWCNPISGHATLYWYQQILGQGPKLLIQFQNNGVVDDSQLPKDRFSAERLKGVDSTLKIQPAKLEDSAVYLCASAEGARRTEAFFGQGTRLTVV.

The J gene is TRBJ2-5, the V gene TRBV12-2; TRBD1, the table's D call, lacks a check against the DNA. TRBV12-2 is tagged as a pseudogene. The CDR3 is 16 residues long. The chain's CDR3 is CASRSRAGTSKETQYF. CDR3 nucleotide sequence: TGTGCAAGTCGCTCACGGGCCGGGACATCTAAAGAGACCCAGTACTTC.

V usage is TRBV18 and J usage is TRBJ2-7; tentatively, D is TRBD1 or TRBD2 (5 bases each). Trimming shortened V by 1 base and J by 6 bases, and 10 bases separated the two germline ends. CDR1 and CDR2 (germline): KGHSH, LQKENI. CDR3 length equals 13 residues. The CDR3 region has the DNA TGTGCCAGCTCACCACAAGACAGCGGCGAGCAGTACTTC. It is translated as CASSPQDSGEQYF.

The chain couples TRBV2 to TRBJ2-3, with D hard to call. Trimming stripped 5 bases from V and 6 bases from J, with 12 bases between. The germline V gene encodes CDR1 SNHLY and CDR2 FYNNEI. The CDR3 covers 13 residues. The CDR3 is CASSRNSMDTQYF. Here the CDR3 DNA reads TGTGCCAGCAGTAGAAACTCTATGGATACGCAGTATTTT.

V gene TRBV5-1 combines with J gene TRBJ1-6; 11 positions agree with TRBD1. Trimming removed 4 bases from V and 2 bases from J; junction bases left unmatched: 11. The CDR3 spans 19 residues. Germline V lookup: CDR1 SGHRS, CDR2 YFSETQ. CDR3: CASSPWGTGGDTYNSPLHF. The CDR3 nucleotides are TGCGCCAGCAGCCCATGGGGGACAGGGGGTGATACCTATAATTCACCCCTCCACTTT.

CDR3 sequence (DNA): TGTGCCAGTAGTTACGGCAATCAGCCCCAGCATTTT. It encodes CASSYGNQPQHF. The chain combines TRBV19 with TRBJ1-5; D remains unclear. The CDR3 contains 12 residues. The germline V gene has CDR1 LNHDA and CDR2 SQIVND (reference sequence). Trimming cost V 5 bases and J 2 bases, with 4 bases left between them.

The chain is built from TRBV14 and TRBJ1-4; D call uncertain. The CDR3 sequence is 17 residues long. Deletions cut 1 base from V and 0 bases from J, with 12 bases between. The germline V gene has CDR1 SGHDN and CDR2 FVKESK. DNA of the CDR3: TGTGCCAGCAGCCAAGGGTCCGCTACCCCAACTAATGAAAAACTGTTTTTT. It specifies CASSQGSATPTNEKLFF. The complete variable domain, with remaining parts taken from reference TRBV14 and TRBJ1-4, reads EAGVTQFPSHSVIEKGQTVTLRCDPISGHDNLYWYRRVMGKEIKFLLHFVKESKQDESGMPNNRFLAERTGGTYSTLKVQPAELEDSGVYFCASSQGSATPTNEKLFFGSGTQLSVL.

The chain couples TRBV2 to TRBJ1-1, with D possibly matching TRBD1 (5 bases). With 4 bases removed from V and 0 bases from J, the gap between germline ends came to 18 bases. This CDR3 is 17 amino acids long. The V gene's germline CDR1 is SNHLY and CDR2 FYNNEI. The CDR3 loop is CASSGAGWGILNTEAFF. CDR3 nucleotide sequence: TGTGCCAGCAGTGGGGCGGGTTGGGGCATCTTGAACACTGAAGCTTTCTTT.

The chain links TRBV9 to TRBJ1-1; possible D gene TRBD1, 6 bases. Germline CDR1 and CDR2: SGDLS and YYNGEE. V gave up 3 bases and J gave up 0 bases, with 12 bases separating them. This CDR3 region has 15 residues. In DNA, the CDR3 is TGTGCCAGCAGCGCCCCGGGACAATTGAACACTGAAGCTTTCTTT. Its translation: CASSAPGQLNTEAFF.

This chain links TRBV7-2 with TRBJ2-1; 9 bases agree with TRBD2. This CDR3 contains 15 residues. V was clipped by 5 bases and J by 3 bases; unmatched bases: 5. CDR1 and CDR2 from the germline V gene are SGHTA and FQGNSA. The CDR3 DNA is TGTGCCAGCAGCCCAAGCGGGGGGATCTACAATGAGCAGTTCTTC. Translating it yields CASSPSGGIYNEQFF.

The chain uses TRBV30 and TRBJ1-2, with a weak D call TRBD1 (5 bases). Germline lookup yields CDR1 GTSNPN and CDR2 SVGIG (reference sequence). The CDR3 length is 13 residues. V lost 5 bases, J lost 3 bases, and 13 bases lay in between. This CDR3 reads CAWDLMGDYGYTF. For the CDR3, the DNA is TGTGCCTGGGACCTGATGGGGGACTATGGCTACACCTTC.

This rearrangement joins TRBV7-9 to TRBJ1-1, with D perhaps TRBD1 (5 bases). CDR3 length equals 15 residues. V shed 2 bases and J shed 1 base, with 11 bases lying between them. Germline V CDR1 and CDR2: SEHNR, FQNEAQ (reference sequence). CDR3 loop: CASSLRLGGNTEAFF. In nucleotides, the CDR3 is TGTGCCAGCAGCTTAAGGCTGGGGGGGAACACTGAAGCTTTCTTT. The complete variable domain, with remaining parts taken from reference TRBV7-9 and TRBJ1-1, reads DTGVSQNPRHKITKRGQNVTFRCDPISEHNRLYWYRQTLGQGPEFLTYFQNEAQLEKSRLLSDRFSAERPKGSFSTLEIQRTEQGDSAMYLCASSLRLGGNTEAFFGQGTRLTVV.

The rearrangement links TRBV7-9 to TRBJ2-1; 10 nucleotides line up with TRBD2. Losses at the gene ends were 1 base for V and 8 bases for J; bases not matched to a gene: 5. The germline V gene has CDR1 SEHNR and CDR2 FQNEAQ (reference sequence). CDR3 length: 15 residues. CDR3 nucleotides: TGTGCCAGCAGCTTAGGACGGCTAGCGGGGGATGAGCAGTTCTTC. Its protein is CASSLGRLAGDEQFF.

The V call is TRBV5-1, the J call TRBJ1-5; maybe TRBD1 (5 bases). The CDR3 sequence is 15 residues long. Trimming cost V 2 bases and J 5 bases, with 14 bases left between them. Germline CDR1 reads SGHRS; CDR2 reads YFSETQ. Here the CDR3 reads CASSLGTIPDQPQHF. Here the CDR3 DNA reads TGCGCCAGCAGCTTAGGGACCATCCCCGATCAGCCCCAGCATTTT. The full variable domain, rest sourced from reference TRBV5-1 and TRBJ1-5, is KAGVTQTPRYLIKTRGQQVTLSCSPISGHRSVSWYQQTPGQGLQFLFEYFSETQRNKGNFPGRFSGRQFSNSRSEMNVSTLELGDSALYLCASSLGTIPDQPQHFGDGTRLSIL.

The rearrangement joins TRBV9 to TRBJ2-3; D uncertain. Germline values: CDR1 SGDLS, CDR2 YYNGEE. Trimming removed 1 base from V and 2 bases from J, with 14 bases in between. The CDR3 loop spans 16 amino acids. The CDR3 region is CASSVLGLSTTDTQYF. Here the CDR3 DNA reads TGTGCCAGCAGCGTACTGGGCCTTTCTACCACAGATACGCAGTATTTT.

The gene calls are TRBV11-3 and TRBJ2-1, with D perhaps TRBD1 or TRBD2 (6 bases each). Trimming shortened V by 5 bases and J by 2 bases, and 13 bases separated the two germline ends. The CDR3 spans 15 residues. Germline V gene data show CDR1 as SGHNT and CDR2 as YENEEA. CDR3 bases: TGTGCCAGCAGCCGGGGGTCAGGGGCCTACAATGAGCAGTTCTTC. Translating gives CASSRGSGAYNEQFF.

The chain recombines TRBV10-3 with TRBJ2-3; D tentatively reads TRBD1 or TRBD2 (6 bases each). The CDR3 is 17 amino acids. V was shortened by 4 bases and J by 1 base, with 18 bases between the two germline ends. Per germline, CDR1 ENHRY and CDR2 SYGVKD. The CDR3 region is CAISGKRGATGTDTQYF. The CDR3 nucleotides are TGTGCCATCAGTGGAAAGAGGGGGGCCACCGGCACAGATACGCAGTATTTT.

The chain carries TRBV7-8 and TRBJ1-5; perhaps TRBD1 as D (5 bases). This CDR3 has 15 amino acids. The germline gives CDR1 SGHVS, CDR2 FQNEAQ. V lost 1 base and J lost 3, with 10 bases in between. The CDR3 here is CASSLEGDPNQPQHF. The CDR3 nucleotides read TGTGCCAGCAGCTTAGAAGGGGACCCCAATCAGCCCCAGCATTTT.

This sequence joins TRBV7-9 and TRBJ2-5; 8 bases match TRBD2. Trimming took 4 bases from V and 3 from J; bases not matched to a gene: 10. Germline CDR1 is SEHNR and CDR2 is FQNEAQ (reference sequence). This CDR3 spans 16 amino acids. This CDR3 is CASSSTFELAEETQYF. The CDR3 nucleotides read TGTGCCAGCAGCTCAACCTTTGAACTAGCGGAAGAGACCCAGTACTTC.

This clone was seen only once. CDR3 bases: TGTGCCAGCAGTTCCGGGGGACAGGGGTTCACTGAAGCTTTCTTT. It is translated as CASSSGGQGFTEAFF. V usage is TRBV28 and J usage is TRBJ1-1; 10 bases fit TRBD1. Germline V CDR1 and CDR2: MDHEN, SYDVKM. The CDR3 has 15 amino acids. With V trimmed by 4 bases and J by 4 bases, 6 bases remained unmatched. Using reference TRBV28 and TRBJ1-1 for the parts outside the CDR3, the full variable domain is DVKVTQSSRYLVKRTGEKVFLECVQDMDHENMFWYRQDPGLGLRLIYFSYDVKMKEKGDIPEGYSVSREKKERFSLILESASTNQTSMYLCASSSGGQGFTEAFFGQGTRLTVV.

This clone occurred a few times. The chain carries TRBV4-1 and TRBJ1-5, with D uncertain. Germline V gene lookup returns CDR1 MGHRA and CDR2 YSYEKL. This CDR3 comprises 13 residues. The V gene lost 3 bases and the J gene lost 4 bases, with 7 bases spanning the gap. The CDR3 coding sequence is TGCGCCAGCAGCCAGTGGAGTAATCAGCCCCAGCATTTT. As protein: CASSQWSNQPQHF.

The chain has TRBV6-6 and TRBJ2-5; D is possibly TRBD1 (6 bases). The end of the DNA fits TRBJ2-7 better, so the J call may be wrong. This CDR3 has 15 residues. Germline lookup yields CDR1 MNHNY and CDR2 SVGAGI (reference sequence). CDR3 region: CASSYSRGRGYEQYF. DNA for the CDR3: TGTGCCAGCAGTTACTCACGCGGCAGGGGCTACGAGCAGTACTTC.

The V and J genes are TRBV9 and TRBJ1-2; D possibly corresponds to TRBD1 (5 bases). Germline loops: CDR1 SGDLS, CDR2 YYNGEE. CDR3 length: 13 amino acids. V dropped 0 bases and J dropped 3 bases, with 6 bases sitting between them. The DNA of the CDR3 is TGTGCCAGCAGCGTAGGAGGGGACTATGGCTACACCTTC. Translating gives CASSVGGDYGYTF.

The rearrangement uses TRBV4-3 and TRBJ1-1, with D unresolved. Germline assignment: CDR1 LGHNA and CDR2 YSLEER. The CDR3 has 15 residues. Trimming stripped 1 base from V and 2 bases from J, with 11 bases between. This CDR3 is CASSQGLDGNTEAFF. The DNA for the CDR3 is TGCGCCAGCAGCCAAGGCCTAGACGGAAACACTGAAGCTTTCTTT.